The clone carrying this T cell receptor beta chain appeared a few times. Its target is unknown. A read error may explain this, as a much larger clone is one base away. The data were taken from a study of glioma-infiltrating T cells. Germline assignment: CDR1 MGHRA and CDR2 YSYEKL. The CDR3 runs to 14 residues. Trimming removed 1 base from V and 4 bases from J, with 11 bases in between. Findings and limits, study-wide: Above-expected tissue-blood divergence occurred in all gliomas, most in low-grade ones. Tissue and blood shared very few CDR3 sequences.

Using RNA template, CDR3s of TCR alpha and beta were amplified with iRepertoire arm-PCR. Using its own MiXCR run on the multiplex PCR reads, TCRdb lists one record per CDR3 protein. The table lists 100,000 to 150,000 distinct CDR3 sequences, roughly 24% of them singletons. The chain couples TRBV4-1 to TRBJ2-7; D is undetermined. The sequence was obtained from a human donor with low-grade glioma or glioblastoma, undergoing nonglioma brain surgery, or in good health (not recorded which). Sequenced sample: glioma tissue, nonneoplastic brain tissue, or PBMCs (not recorded which). The CDR3 region has the DNA TGCGCCAGCAGCCAAGCCAATGCCCTATACGAGCAGTACTTC. Protein: CASSQANALYEQYF.